This paragraph covers one TCR beta chain sequence. Its specificity is not known. CDR3 length: 13 amino acids. The V gene's germline CDR1 is LNHDA and CDR2 SQIVND (reference sequence). The germline V and J ends were trimmed by 3 bases and 2 bases, with 7 bases remaining between them. The entry originates in a study of cytomegalovirus exposure and HLA in healthy donors. For the study at large: Early on, a data release was issued that held approximately 92 million unique TCRs from HLA-typed donors. Regarding the study as a whole: Earlier analysis looked at TCR beta V segments, and most were productive about 90% or about 30% of the time. In a later analysis, donors in an Asian-associated ancestry cluster reportedly had fewer N-insertions in productive TCRs than the cohort mean. It was fewer than 200 TCR beta chains that were listed as cytomegalovirus-associated.

The PCR made use of 60 Vbeta and 13 Jbeta primers. Sequencing was performed with immunoSEQ multiplex PCR; in TCRdb, only in-frame clones are kept and a portion is missing. Here the sample spans about 140,000 clones, around three fifths being singletons. Source material: PBMCs. The V call is TRBV19, the J call TRBJ2-5; D may be TRBD2 (6 bases). The sequence was collected from a male donor in good health and CMV-seronegative. The CDR3 region is CASSISGQETQYF. DNA for the CDR3: TGTGCCAGTAGTATTAGCGGACAAGAGACCCAGTACTTC.